The clone carrying this T cell receptor (beta chain) showed up many times. The antigen is not known. The CDR3 has 16 amino acids. Germline V gene lookup returns CDR1 MNHNS and CDR2 SASEGT. V shed 5 bases and J shed 0 bases, with 17 bases lying between them. Using RNA transcripts as the source, TCR beta CDR3 regions were amplified. With the HTBI primer set, the TCR CDR3 went through a first round of RT-PCR. TCRdb reprocessed the multiplex PCR reads with MiXCR, giving one entry per CDR3 protein. The top ten hold roughly 8% of the sample, which has fewer than 800,000 distinct CDR3 sequences, around 15% seen once. The entry originates in a study of T cells in Graves' hyperthyroidism and ophthalmopathy. Study-wide results and caveats: Before onset, by a median of 6.5 months, the model predicted ophthalmopathy. Blood also contained most expanded thyroid clonotypes above 0.001.

The patients, who ranged from 18 to 65 in age, presented with newly diagnosed hyperthyroidism lasting under 2 months. Together with thyroid ultrasound, orbital computed tomography, serum thyroxine and TRAb, clinical symptoms were used for diagnoses. The sequence was obtained from a man aged 18 to 35 with Graves' hyperthyroidism. Material: blood. The V and J genes are TRBV6-1 and TRBJ2-7; D might be TRBD2 (6 bases). CDR3 region: CASSRDSSAISYEQYF. Written as DNA, the CDR3 is TGTGCCAGCAGTAGGGACTCTAGCGCAATCTCCTACGAGCAGTACTTC.